A single sample gave rise to the 20 T cell receptor beta chains below, sequenced in a study of shared clonotypes between healthy human individuals. Profiled with immunoSEQ multiplex PCR; TCRdb holds only in-frame clones, not every one. The data show roughly 2 million clones, approximately 96% seen once. Sequencing was carried out using naive CD4+ T cells sorted from blood. Subset meaning: CD45RA+ positively selected. Receptor source: a man between 18 and 35 years old in good health.

This rearrangement joins TRBV6-1 to TRBJ2-7, with D unclear. V was clipped by 2 bases and J by 2 bases, with 13 bases between them. The CDR3 spans 15 residues. Germline V lookup: CDR1 MNHNS, CDR2 SASEGT. This CDR3 is CASSETWQDTYEQYF. The CDR3 nucleotides read TGTGCCAGCAGTGAAACGTGGCAAGATACCTACGAGCAGTACTTC.

The chain couples TRBV5-6 to TRBJ1-5; D perhaps matches TRBD1 (5 bases). V lost 0 bases to trimming and J lost 9 bases, with 16 bases between them. The CDR3 extends over 15 amino acids. Germline V gene lookup returns CDR1 SGHDT and CDR2 YYEEEE. The CDR3 region has the DNA TGTGCCAGCAGCTTGGGAAGGGACTCGAAAGGGCCCCAGCATTTT. Translated, it gives CASSLGRDSKGPQHF.

V gene TRBV2 combines with J gene TRBJ2-3, with a possible D match to TRBD2 (6 bases). The CDR3 has 13 amino acids. Per the germline V gene, CDR1 is SNHLY and CDR2 is FYNNEI. V lost 11 bases and J 4 bases, leaving 16 bases between the germline ends. This CDR3 reads CAGQVGGADTQYF. The DNA of the CDR3 is TGTGCCGGGCAGGTGGGGGGAGCAGATACGCAGTATTTT.

This clone was detected only once. A read error may explain this, as a much larger clone is one base away. This specimen includes other DNA sequences encoding the same CDR3. The V gene is TRBV5-4, the J gene TRBJ1-2, with TRBD1 as a possible D gene (5 bases). The germline V and J ends were trimmed by 0 bases and 5 bases, with 5 bases remaining between them. The CDR3 runs to 12 residues. Germline V gene data show CDR1 as SGHNT and CDR2 as YYREEE (reference sequence). CDR3 sequence (DNA): TGTGCCAGCAGCTTGGACAGGTATGGCTACACCTTC. This gives the protein CASSLDRYGYTF.

This chain links TRBV28 with TRBJ2-2; TRBD2 aligns across 13 bases. V was clipped by 9 bases and J by 4 bases; unmatched bases: 8. The germline V gene has CDR1 MDHEN and CDR2 SYDVKM. The CDR3 runs 16 residues. The CDR3 nucleotides read TGTGCCAGTAGCAGATGGACTAGCGGGGGCACCGGGGAGCTGTTTTTT. This codes for CASSRWTSGGTGELFF.

The chain links TRBV6-6 to TRBJ2-5; D might be TRBD1 (5 bases). V shed 4 bases and J shed 1 base, with 16 bases lying between them. Germline V gives CDR1 MNHNY, CDR2 SVGAGI (reference sequence). The CDR3 sequence is 16 residues long. The CDR3 here is CASSSYSRGIQETQYF. DNA of the CDR3: TGTGCCAGCAGTTCCTACTCAAGGGGAATCCAAGAGACCCAGTACTTC.

The chain links TRBV18 to TRBJ2-7, with D perhaps matching TRBD1 or TRBD2 (6 bases each). Looked up from germline, CDR1 is KGHSH and CDR2 is LQKENI. With 2 bases removed from V and 2 bases from J, the gap between germline ends came to 13 bases. CDR3 length: 15 residues. The CDR3 nucleotides are TGTGCCAGCTCACCAGGGGGGCAGCTAGCCTACGAGCAGTACTTC. Its protein is CASSPGGQLAYEQYF.

This clone was detected once. Within the sample, other DNA sequences also encode this same CDR3. The chain is built from TRBV7-2 and TRBJ1-5; no clear D gene. Germline V gene lookup returns CDR1 SGHTA and CDR2 FQGNSA. The CDR3 sequence is 13 residues long. Trimming pared 1 base from V and 4 bases from J, leaving 5 bases between. CDR3: CASSLGENQPQHF. The DNA for the CDR3 is TGTGCCAGCAGCTTAGGAGAGAATCAGCCCCAGCATTTT.

This chain connects TRBV6-5 to TRBJ2-7; D call uncertain. The germline V gene encodes CDR1 MNHEY and CDR2 SVGAGI. The CDR3 sequence is 13 residues long. The V end was cut by 5 bases, the J end by 3 bases, with 11 bases between. The CDR3 DNA sequence: TGTGCCAGCAGTCCCGGAAGCCTCTACGAGCAGTACTTC. It translates to CASSPGSLYEQYF.

This chain links TRBV27 with TRBJ2-1; D unresolved. CDR1 is MNHEY and CDR2 is SMNVEV in the germline V gene (reference sequence). This CDR3 contains 12 residues. Trimming pared 8 bases from V and 12 bases from J, leaving 17 bases between. CDR3 DNA: TGTGCCAGCTACAACCGCCAAGCAGGGCAGTTCTTC. It codes for CASYNRQAGQFF.

Of note for this clone: Other DNA sequences in the sample encode the same CDR3. The chain employs TRBV6-5 and TRBJ1-5; D ambiguous. The CDR3 has 15 amino acids. Germline CDR1 and CDR2: MNHEY and SVGAGI. Trimming removed 3 bases from V and 1 base from J, with 10 bases in between. CDR3 sequence reads: CASSYSGASNQPQHF. CDR3 bases: TGTGCCAGCAGTTATTCCGGAGCCAGCAATCAGCCCCAGCATTTT.

A note on this clone: The sample contains more than one DNA sequence encoding this CDR3. This rearrangement joins TRBV7-9 to TRBJ2-3; TRBD2 might be the D (6 bases). CDR3 length: 13 residues. With 0 bases removed from V and 5 bases from J, the gap between germline ends came to 6 bases. The V gene's germline CDR1 is SEHNR and CDR2 FQNEAQ (reference sequence). CDR3 DNA sequence: TGTGCCAGCAGCTTAGCGGGGGGAGATACGCAGTATTTT. Protein sequence: CASSLAGGDTQYF. The full variable domain, rest sourced from reference TRBV7-9 and TRBJ2-3, is DTGVSQNPRHKITKRGQNVTFRCDPISEHNRLYWYRQTLGQGPEFLTYFQNEAQLEKSRLLSDRFSAERPKGSFSTLEIQRTEQGDSAMYLCASSLAGGDTQYFGPGTRLTVL.

J is TRBJ1-2 and V is TRBV19, with 9 bases lining up with TRBD1. The CDR3 extends over 15 amino acids. The V and J ends lost 4 bases and 7 bases, in that order; junction bases with no gene match: 10. Germline V gene lookup returns CDR1 LNHDA and CDR2 SQIVND (reference sequence). CDR3 sequence: CASSSQGQGRSGYTF. CDR3 in DNA: TGTGCCAGTAGTAGCCAGGGACAGGGTCGTTCTGGCTACACCTTC. Combining the CDR3 with reference TRBV19 and TRBJ1-2 gives the whole variable domain DGGITQSPKYLFRKEGQNVTLSCEQNLNHDAMYWYRQDPGQGLRLIYYSQIVNDFQKGDIAEGYSVSREKKESFPLTVTSAQKNPTAFYLCASSSQGQGRSGYTFGSGTRLTVV.

V is TRBV30 and J is TRBJ2-1; TRBD2 aligns across 13 bases. The CDR3 loop spans 20 amino acids. Germline lookup yields CDR1 GTSNPN and CDR2 SVGIG (reference sequence). V lost 2 bases to trimming and J lost 0 bases; unmatched junction nucleotides: 13. The CDR3 DNA reads TGTGCCTGGAGTCGCCTCCCCGGGACTAGCGGGGCCAGCTCCTACAATGAGCAGTTCTTC. Encoded protein: CAWSRLPGTSGASSYNEQFF.

V is TRBV5-4 and J is TRBJ1-2; D is ambiguous. This CDR3 has 14 amino acids. Trimming left V 1 base short and J 0 bases short, with 7 bases between. Germline V gives CDR1 SGHNT, CDR2 YYREEE (reference sequence). Written as DNA, the CDR3 is TGTGCCAGCAGCTTGTTAGGGACTAACTATGGCTACACCTTC. Its protein is CASSLLGTNYGYTF.

Regarding this clone: Other DNA variants within this sample encode the same CDR3. This chain connects TRBV7-8 to TRBJ2-7, with D possibly being TRBD1 (5 bases). Germline assignment: CDR1 SGHVS and CDR2 FQNEAQ. This CDR3 spans 13 amino acids. V was shortened by 1 base and J by 3 bases, with 7 bases between the two germline ends. The CDR3 protein is CASSLGTGYEQYF. The CDR3 DNA sequence: TGTGCCAGCAGCTTAGGAACAGGCTACGAGCAGTACTTC.

The J gene is TRBJ1-4, the V gene TRBV28; TRBD1 matches 8 bases. The CDR3 covers 14 residues. Germline lookup yields CDR1 MDHEN and CDR2 SYDVKM. With V trimmed by 7 bases and J by 7 bases, 8 bases remained unmatched. In nucleotides, the CDR3 is TGTGCCAGCACCCTTCAGGGGGCGGGTGAAAAACTGTTTTTT. It codes for CASTLQGAGEKLFF. The full variable domain, its missing parts supplied by reference TRBV28 and TRBJ1-4, is DVKVTQSSRYLVKRTGEKVFLECVQDMDHENMFWYRQDPGLGLRLIYFSYDVKMKEKGDIPEGYSVSREKKERFSLILESASTNQTSMYLCASTLQGAGEKLFFGSGTQLSVL.

J is TRBJ2-5 and V is TRBV11-2; TRBD2 aligns across 8 bases. The CDR3 consists of 18 residues. Germline V gives CDR1 SGHAT, CDR2 FQNNGV. Trimming cost V 3 bases and J 5 bases; bases outside gene matches: 17. CDR3 coding DNA: TGTGCCAGCAGCTTTTTGAGAGCGGGAGTCTTAGTGGCGGAGACCCAGTACTTC. It specifies CASSFLRAGVLVAETQYF.

This chain uses TRBV7-9 with TRBJ2-2; no definite D call. This CDR3 is 17 amino acids long. Germline CDR1 is SEHNR and CDR2 is FQNEAQ (reference sequence). V was cut by 1 base and J by 1 base, with 13 bases left in between. The CDR3, as DNA: TGTGCCAGCAGCTTAGACCGCCGCACGATGAACACCGGGGAGCTGTTTTTT. Translating it yields CASSLDRRTMNTGELFF.

This sequence joins TRBV5-4 and TRBJ2-1; D is unclear. V was shortened by 1 base and J by 6 bases, with 14 bases between the two germline ends. The CDR3 covers 15 residues. Germline V gene data show CDR1 as SGHNT and CDR2 as YYREEE (reference sequence). As DNA, the CDR3 is TGTGCCAGCAGCTTGCAAGGACGTTTCTCCAATGAGCAGTTCTTC. Its protein is CASSLQGRFSNEQFF.